What follows are 30 T cell receptor beta chains derived from one specimen sequenced in a study of OX40 agonist ivuxolimab in advanced cancers. The method was immunoSEQ multiplex PCR; TCRdb's version includes in-frame clones alone and lacks a portion of them. The profile covers 50,000 to 65,000 clones, with 88% appearing a single time and about 3% taken by the ten largest. The sequences come from CD4+ or CD8+ T cells sorted from blood, collected in a trial of the OX40 agonist ivuxolimab. These receptor sequences come from an adult with an advanced solid tumor such as melanoma, head and neck, liver or kidney cancer.

This sequence joins TRBV27 and TRBJ1-5; 9 bases are a match to TRBD1. CDR3 length: 15 amino acids. Trimming removed 6 bases from V and 4 bases from J; junction bases left unmatched: 7. Germline CDR1 and CDR2: MNHEY and SMNVEV (reference sequence). The CDR3: CASSPDRGGNQPQHF. The CDR3 bases are TGTGCCAGCAGCCCGGACAGGGGTGGGAATCAGCCCCAGCATTTT.

V usage is TRBV11-2 and J usage is TRBJ2-6, with D perhaps TRBD2 (5 bases). Germline V gene lookup returns CDR1 SGHAT and CDR2 FQNNGV. Between the trimmed V and J ends, which lost 3 bases and 2 bases, there was a span of 8 bases. The CDR3 is made up of 15 amino acids. This chain's CDR3 is CASSFQAAGANVLTF. The DNA of the CDR3 is TGTGCCAGCAGCTTCCAAGCGGCTGGGGCCAACGTCCTGACTTTC.

Of note for this clone: A junction end diverges from the germline sequence, so it may reflect a read error. The chain is built from TRBV7-7 and TRBJ2-5; D might be TRBD2 (5 bases). The CDR3 consists of 15 residues. Per the germline V gene, CDR1 is SSHAT and CDR2 is FNYEAQ (reference sequence). The CDR3 loop is CASSLDAGRIETQYF. As DNA, the CDR3 is TGTGCTAGCAGCTTAGATGCGGGTCGGATCGAGACCCAGTACTTC.

The chain carries TRBV10-2 and TRBJ2-6; TRBD2 matches at 8 bases. CDR1 and CDR2 (germline): WSHSY, SAAADI. With 3 bases clipped from V and 0 bases from J, the junction kept 7 bases outside the gene matches. CDR3 length: 18 amino acids. CDR3 protein: CASSDSGTRTSGANVLTF. In DNA form, the CDR3 reads TGCGCCAGCAGTGATAGTGGGACTAGGACCTCTGGGGCCAACGTCCTGACTTTC.

V gene TRBV5-1 combines with J gene TRBJ2-7, with D perhaps being TRBD1 or TRBD2 (5 bases each). Trimming cost V 3 bases and J 0 bases, with 13 bases left between them. Germline V gene lookup returns CDR1 SGHRS and CDR2 YFSETQ. The CDR3 runs 15 residues. CDR3 sequence: CASSSGTASSYEQYF. CDR3 nucleotides: TGCGCCAGCAGCTCCGGGACCGCTAGCTCCTACGAGCAGTACTTC.

The rearrangement uses TRBV10-3 and TRBJ2-7; D is undetermined. Deletions cut 3 bases from V and 2 bases from J, with 2 bases between. The CDR3 covers 11 residues. CDR1 and CDR2 (germline): ENHRY, SYGVKD. The CDR3 reads CAISDTYEQYF. The CDR3 region has the DNA TGTGCCATCAGTGACACCTACGAGCAGTACTTC.

This chain uses TRBV11-2 with TRBJ2-2; a weak D match, TRBD1 (5 bases). The V and J ends lost 5 bases and 1 base respectively, with 14 bases between them. Germline V lookup: CDR1 SGHAT, CDR2 FQNNGV. CDR3 length: 16 residues. CDR3 loop: CASSPLGVGNTGELFF. The CDR3 DNA is TGTGCCAGCAGCCCGCTAGGGGTGGGGAACACCGGGGAGCTGTTTTTT.

This chain connects TRBV19 to TRBJ2-5; TRBD2 is a possible D gene (6 bases). The germline V gene has CDR1 LNHDA and CDR2 SQIVND (reference sequence). V gave up 5 bases and J gave up 4 bases, with 8 bases separating them. CDR3 size: 12 residues. The CDR3 sequence: CASSPGGETQYF. In nucleotides, the CDR3 is TGTGCCAGTAGTCCCGGGGGAGAGACCCAGTACTTC.

The chain carries TRBV9 and TRBJ1-4; the D is unclear. Germline-derived CDR1 and CDR2 are SGDLS and YYNGEE. CDR3 length: 14 amino acids. The V and J ends lost 0 bases and 0 bases respectively, with 3 bases between them. The DNA of the CDR3 is TGTGCCAGCAGCGTAGGCCCAACTAATGAAAAACTGTTTTTT. It specifies CASSVGPTNEKLFF. The full variable domain, in which reference TRBV9 and TRBJ1-4 provide the parts outside the CDR3, is DSGVTQTPKHLITATGQRVTLRCSPRSGDLSVYWYQQSLDQGLQFLIQYYNGEERAKGNILERFSAQQFPDLHSELNLSSLELGDSALYFCASSVGPTNEKLFFGSGTQLSVL.

The rearrangement links TRBV19 to TRBJ2-1, with 11 bases lining up with TRBD2. This CDR3 region has 16 residues. Germline trimming cut 5 bases from V and 8 bases from J; bases unmatched to any gene: 11. Germline V gives CDR1 LNHDA, CDR2 SQIVND (reference sequence). This CDR3 is CASSALLAGVVDEQFF. CDR3 sequence (DNA): TGTGCCAGTAGTGCCCTACTAGCGGGAGTTGTGGATGAGCAGTTCTTC.

V usage is TRBV5-1 and J usage is TRBJ1-5; D might be TRBD1 (5 bases). The CDR3 length is 13 residues. The V and J ends lost 0 bases and 10 bases respectively, with 11 bases between them. Germline V CDR1 and CDR2: SGHRS, YFSETQ. CDR3 DNA: TGCGCCAGCAGCTTGGGGGGGAATGAACCCCAGCATTTT. It encodes CASSLGGNEPQHF.

The chain combines TRBV4-3 with TRBJ1-3; no clear D. The germline CDR1 and CDR2 sequences are LGHNA and YSLEER. V was trimmed by 0 bases and J by 0 bases, leaving 6 bases between them. The CDR3 consists of 15 residues. The CDR3 reads CASSQDRLSGNTIYF. The CDR3 region has the DNA TGCGCCAGCAGCCAAGATAGACTCTCTGGAAACACCATATATTTT.

The V gene is TRBV7-2, the J gene TRBJ2-3; 9 nucleotides agree with TRBD1. The CDR3 runs to 14 residues. From germline, CDR1 is SGHTA and CDR2 FQGNSA. After removal of 10 bases from V and 2 bases from J, the junction contained 7 bases not matched to a gene. The CDR3 region is CATLLQGATDTQYF. CDR3 coding DNA: TGTGCCACTCTATTACAGGGGGCCACAGATACGCAGTATTTT.

The rearrangement links TRBV9 to TRBJ2-5; no definite D call. V dropped 2 bases and J dropped 4 bases, with 15 bases sitting between them. The length of the CDR3 is 15 residues. Germline CDR1 SGDLS, CDR2 YYNGEE. Here the CDR3 reads CASSVGVQTGETQYF. DNA for the CDR3: TGTGCCAGCAGCGTTGGGGTCCAGACTGGAGAGACCCAGTACTTC.

As for this clone: One junction end disagrees with the germline gene, perhaps due to a read error. V is TRBV6-6 and J is TRBJ2-2, with no clear D. CDR3 length: 13 residues. Per the germline V gene, CDR1 is MNHNY and CDR2 is SVGAGI (reference sequence). This chain's CDR3 is CASGQVNAGELFF. In nucleotides, the CDR3 is TGTGCCAGCGGGCAGGTGAACGCCGGGGAGCTGTTTTTT.

V usage is TRBV10-3 and J usage is TRBJ2-2; 14 bases are a match to TRBD2. The CDR3 has 19 residues. The V and J ends lost 5 bases and 2 bases, in that order; junction bases with no gene match: 10. The germline V gene encodes CDR1 ENHRY and CDR2 SYGVKD. Here the CDR3 reads CAISPQPGLAGANTGELFF. In nucleotides, the CDR3 is TGTGCCATCAGTCCGCAACCGGGACTAGCGGGAGCAAACACCGGGGAGCTGTTTTTT.

The rearrangement links TRBV27 to TRBJ2-5; tentative D call: TRBD2 (6 bases). The CDR3 runs to 14 residues. Germline V lookup: CDR1 MNHEY, CDR2 SMNVEV (reference sequence). With 6 bases removed from V and 0 bases from J, the gap between germline ends came to 11 bases. The CDR3 loop reads CASRGLANQETQYF. CDR3 coding DNA: TGTGCCAGCAGGGGCCTAGCGAACCAAGAGACCCAGTACTTC.

Regarding this clone: A junction end diverges from the germline sequence, so it may reflect a read error. V and J are TRBV28 and TRBJ2-1, with D unresolved. The CDR3 length is 13 residues. The germline gives CDR1 MDHEN, CDR2 SYDVKM. CDR3 protein: CASWTFKNNEQLF. The CDR3 DNA sequence: TGTGCCAGCTGGACGTTCAAAAACAATGAGCAGCTCTTC.

The chain uses TRBV7-9 and TRBJ2-5, with 9 bases lining up with TRBD2. The CDR3 runs to 14 residues. Per germline, CDR1 SEHNR and CDR2 FQNEAQ (reference sequence). Trimming took 8 bases from V and 3 from J; bases not matched to a gene: 7. CDR3 in DNA: TGTGCCAGCTTAAAGACTAGCGGTGAAGAGACCCAGTACTTC. Its translation is CASLKTSGEETQYF.

The J gene is TRBJ2-5, the V gene TRBV5-1, with TRBD2 as a possible D gene (7 bases). V was clipped by 4 bases and J by 2 bases, with 12 bases between them. The CDR3 has 14 amino acids. Per the germline V gene, CDR1 is SGHRS and CDR2 is YFSETQ. The CDR3 DNA reads as TGCGCCAGCAGCCGGGGGGCCCTGCAAGAGACCCAGTACTTC. It translates to CASSRGALQETQYF.

The chain is built from TRBV19 and TRBJ2-3; 7 positions agree with TRBD2. Per the germline V gene, CDR1 is LNHDA and CDR2 is SQIVND (reference sequence). V dropped 5 bases and J dropped 2; count of bases not matched to a gene: 7. This CDR3 is 15 amino acids long. The CDR3 sequence: CASSRSGTYTDTQYF. In DNA form, the CDR3 reads TGTGCCAGTAGTCGAAGCGGGACTTACACAGATACGCAGTATTTT.

This chain uses TRBV2 with TRBJ2-7; 13 bases agree with TRBD2. V trimming: 4 bases; J trimming: 7 bases; junction bases outside the gene matches: 7. Germline V gives CDR1 SNHLY, CDR2 FYNNEI. This CDR3 region has 15 residues. DNA for the CDR3: TGTGCCAGCAGTGTGGGACTAGCGGGATTCGGGGAGCAGTACTTC. Translated: CASSVGLAGFGEQYF.

This clone was seen once. The V gene is TRBV27, the J gene TRBJ2-1, with 10 bases identical to TRBD1. The V gene end was trimmed by 1 base and the J gene end by 5 bases; junction bases not matched to a gene: 2. The CDR3 sequence is 15 residues long. From germline, CDR1 is MNHEY and CDR2 SMNVEV (reference sequence). CDR3 loop: CASSLWTGGHNEQFF. DNA for the CDR3: TGTGCCAGCAGTTTATGGACAGGGGGTCACAATGAGCAGTTCTTC.

This clone was seen more than once but under ten times. V gene TRBV6-6 combines with J gene TRBJ1-5, with D unclear. This CDR3 has 15 amino acids. CDR1 is MNHNY and CDR2 is SVGAGI in the germline V gene (reference sequence). Trimming took off 2 bases at V and 0 bases at J, with 8 bases between the two ends. CDR3: CASSYGGISNQPQHF. CDR3 nucleotides: TGTGCCAGCAGTTACGGAGGGATTAGCAATCAGCCCCAGCATTTT.

The chain recombines TRBV18 with TRBJ2-7; D is possibly TRBD2 (6 bases). Trimming stripped 2 bases from V and 2 bases from J, with 7 bases between. Germline CDR1 KGHSH, CDR2 LQKENI. The CDR3 covers 13 residues. The CDR3 DNA reads TGTGCCAGCTCACCAACGGGGGCCTACGAGCAGTACTTC. Amino acid sequence: CASSPTGAYEQYF.

The CDR3 sequence: CASSQGAAGYTF. The CDR3 coding sequence is TGTGCCAGCTCCCAGGGGGCTGCTGGCTACACCTTC. The chain joins TRBV18 to TRBJ1-2; 8 nucleotides match TRBD1. Germline V gene data show CDR1 as KGHSH and CDR2 as LQKENI. V dropped 6 bases and J dropped 7; count of bases not matched to a gene: 4. This CDR3 region has 12 residues.

The chain has TRBV18 and TRBJ2-5; D is perhaps TRBD2 (7 bases). Germline loops: CDR1 KGHSH, CDR2 LQKENI. The CDR3 covers 17 residues. Trimming left V 0 bases short and J 2 bases short, with 16 bases between. This chain's CDR3 is CASSPPLAERGQETQYF. The CDR3 DNA reads as TGTGCCAGCTCACCACCTCTAGCGGAGAGGGGGCAAGAGACCCAGTACTTC.

V gene TRBV29-1 combines with J gene TRBJ2-5; D could derive from TRBD1 or TRBD2 (6 bases each). The V end was cut by 6 bases, the J end by 5 bases, with 16 bases between. Germline V gives CDR1 SQVTM, CDR2 ANQGSEA. CDR3 size: 13 residues. This CDR3 reads CSVAPGAGETQYF. The CDR3 DNA follows: TGCAGCGTCGCCCCGGGGGCAGGGGAGACCCAGTACTTC.

This clone has just a few counts. The V gene is TRBV7-9, the J gene TRBJ1-4, with D tentatively TRBD1 (6 bases). Germline assignment: CDR1 SEHNR and CDR2 FQNEAQ (reference sequence). V was pared by 6 bases and J by 4 bases, with 18 bases between. CDR3 size: 16 residues. DNA of the CDR3: TGTGCCAGCAGTCCGAATCCAGGACAGATTAATGAAAAACTGTTTTTT. It encodes CASSPNPGQINEKLFF.

The chain recombines TRBV11-3 with TRBJ2-7; 7 nucleotides align to TRBD2. CDR3 length: 13 amino acids. The V and J ends lost 1 base and 4 bases, in that order; junction bases with no gene match: 1. From germline, CDR1 is SGHNT and CDR2 YENEEA. CDR3 in DNA: TGTGCCAGCAGCTTAGGGGAGGGTTACGAGCAGTACTTC. It translates to CASSLGEGYEQYF.